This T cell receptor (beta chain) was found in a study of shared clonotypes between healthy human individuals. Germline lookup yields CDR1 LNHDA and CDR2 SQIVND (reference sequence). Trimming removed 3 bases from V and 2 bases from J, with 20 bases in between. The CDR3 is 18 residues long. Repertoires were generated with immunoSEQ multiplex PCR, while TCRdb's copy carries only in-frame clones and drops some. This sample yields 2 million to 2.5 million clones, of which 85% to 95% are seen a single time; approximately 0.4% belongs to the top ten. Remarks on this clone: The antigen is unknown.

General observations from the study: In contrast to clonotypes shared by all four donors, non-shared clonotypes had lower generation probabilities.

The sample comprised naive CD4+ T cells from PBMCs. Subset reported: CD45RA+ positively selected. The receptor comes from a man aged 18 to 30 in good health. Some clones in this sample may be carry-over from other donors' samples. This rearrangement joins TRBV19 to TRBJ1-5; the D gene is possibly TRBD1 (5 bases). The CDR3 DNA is TGTGCCAGTAGTATCCCCCCTTTTAGGGGCTGGGGCAATCAGCCCCAGCATTTT. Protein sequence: CASSIPPFRGWGNQPQHF.